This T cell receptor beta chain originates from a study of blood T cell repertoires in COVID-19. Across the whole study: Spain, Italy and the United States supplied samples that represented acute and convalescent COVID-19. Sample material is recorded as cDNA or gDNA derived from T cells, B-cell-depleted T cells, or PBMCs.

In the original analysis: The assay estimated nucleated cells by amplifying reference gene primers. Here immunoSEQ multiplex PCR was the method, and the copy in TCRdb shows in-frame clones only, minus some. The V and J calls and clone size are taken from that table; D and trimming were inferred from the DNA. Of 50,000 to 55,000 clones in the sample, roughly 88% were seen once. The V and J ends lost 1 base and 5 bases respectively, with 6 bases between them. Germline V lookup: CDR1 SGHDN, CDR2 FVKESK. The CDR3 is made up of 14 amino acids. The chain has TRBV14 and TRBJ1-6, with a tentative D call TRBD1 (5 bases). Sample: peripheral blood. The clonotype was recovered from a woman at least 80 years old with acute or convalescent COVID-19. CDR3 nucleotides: TGTGCCAGCAGCCAAGGGGGCAATAATTCACCCCTCCACTTT. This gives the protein CASSQGGNNSPLHF.